The sequence of this T cell receptor (beta chain) was determined in a study of blood T cell repertoires in COVID-19. Assay used: immunoSEQ multiplex PCR; TCRdb lists only in-frame clones, some missing. The profile shows around 110,000 clones, 65% to 85% of them singletons. The CDR3 runs to 16 residues. Germline V gene lookup returns CDR1 LNHDA and CDR2 SQIVND (reference sequence). Trimming removed 2 bases from V and 3 bases from J, with 13 bases in between. Input material: peripheral blood. The chain has TRBV19 and TRBJ2-2; maybe TRBD2 (5 bases). This TCR was recovered from a woman aged 70-85 years with acute or convalescent COVID-19. CDR3 nucleotides: TGTGCCAGTAGTATACGGCTAGCCGTGGACACCGGGGAGCTGTTTTTT. Translated, it gives CASSIRLAVDTGELFF.